This T cell receptor (beta chain) comes out of a study of a mutant IDH1 vaccine in newly diagnosed glioma. At the level of the study: Previous treatment comprised radiotherapy, temozolomide, or both, mostly both.

Described time point: week 47, end of study. Vaccinated patients received 300 ug of mutant IDH1 20-mer peptide per dose, with topical imiquimod. Vaccinations, eight in total, occurred in weeks 1, 3, 5, 7, 11, 15, 19, 23. V lost 4 bases, J lost 3 bases, and 15 bases lay in between. Germline V gene sequence: CDR1 MDHEN, CDR2 SYDVKM. This CDR3 is built from 15 residues. TCRdb's table, derived via immunoSEQ multiplex PCR, lists solely in-frame clones and lacks some. The table includes tens of thousands of clones, around 83% detected once. As concerns this clone: Its cognate antigen is unknown.

The chain employs TRBV28 and TRBJ1-1; TRBD1 is a possible D gene (5 bases). The source material was PBMCs, sampled from a glioma patient whose treatment included an IDH1 peptide vaccine. This TCR derives from a woman aged 50 to 60 with glioma. This chain's CDR3 is CASSSGGVQDTEAFF. DNA for the CDR3: TGTGCCAGCAGTTCGGGGGGAGTACAGGACACTGAAGCTTTCTTT. Full variable domain (outside the CDR3, taken from reference TRBV28 and TRBJ1-1): DVKVTQSSRYLVKRTGEKVFLECVQDMDHENMFWYRQDPGLGLRLIYFSYDVKMKEKGDIPEGYSVSREKKERFSLILESASTNQTSMYLCASSSGGVQDTEAFFGQGTRLTVV.